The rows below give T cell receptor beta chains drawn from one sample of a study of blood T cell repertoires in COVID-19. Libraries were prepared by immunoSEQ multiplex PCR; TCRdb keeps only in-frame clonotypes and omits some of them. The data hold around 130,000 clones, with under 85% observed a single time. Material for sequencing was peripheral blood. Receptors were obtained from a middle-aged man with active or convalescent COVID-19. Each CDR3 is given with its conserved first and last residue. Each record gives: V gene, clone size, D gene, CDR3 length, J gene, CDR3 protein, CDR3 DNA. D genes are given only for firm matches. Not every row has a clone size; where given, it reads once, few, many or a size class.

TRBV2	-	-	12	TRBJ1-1	CASSSYGTEAFF	TGTGCCAGCTCTTCTTACGGCACTGAAGCTTTCTTT
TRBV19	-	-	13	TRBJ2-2	CASSIPSAGELFF	TGTGCCAGTAGTATCCCTAGCGCCGGGGAGCTGTTTTTT
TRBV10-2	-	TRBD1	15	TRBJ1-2	CASSAGTVYNYGYTF	TGCGCCAGCAGTGCCGGGACAGTTTATAACTATGGCTACACCTTC
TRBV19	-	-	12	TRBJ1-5	CASSIQYQPQHF	TGTGCCAGTAGTATTCAGTATCAGCCCCAGCATTTT
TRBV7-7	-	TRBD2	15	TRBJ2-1	CASSTGLAGGNEQFF	TGTGCTAGCAGCACGGGACTAGCGGGGGGTAATGAGCAGTTCTTC
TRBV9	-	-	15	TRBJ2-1	CASSVGPGGGNEQFF	TGTGCCAGCAGCGTAGGGCCAGGGGGAGGCAATGAGCAGTTCTTC
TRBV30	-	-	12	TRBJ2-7	CAGRTLSYEQYF	TGTGCCGGAAGGACTTTGTCCTACGAGCAGTACTTC
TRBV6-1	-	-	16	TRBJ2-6	CASSATGIPGANVLTF	TGTGCCAGCAGTGCCACGGGGATCCCTGGGGCCAACGTCCTGACTTTC
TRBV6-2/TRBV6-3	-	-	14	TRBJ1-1	CASSYGTGLSEAFF	TGTGCCAGCAGTTACGGTACAGGGTTGTCTGAAGCTTTCTTT
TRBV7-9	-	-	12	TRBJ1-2	CASSLQNYGYTF	TGTGCCAGCAGCTTACAAAACTATGGCTACACCTTC
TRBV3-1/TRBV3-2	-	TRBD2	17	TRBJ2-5	CASSQDIRERGEETQYF	TGTGCCAGCAGCCAAGATATTCGAGAGCGGGGGGAAGAGACCCAGTACTTC
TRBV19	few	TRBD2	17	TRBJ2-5	CASSEASGGLKQETQYF	TGTGCCAGTAGTGAGGCTAGCGGGGGCCTTAAACAAGAGACCCAGTACTTC
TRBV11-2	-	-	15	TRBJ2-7	CASSLEGGWGGSLRF	TGTGCCAGCAGCTTAGAGGGGGGTTGGGGAGGAAGCCTTCGTTTC
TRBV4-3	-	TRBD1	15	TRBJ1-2	CASSQLRDRGGGYTF	TGCGCCAGCAGCCAACTTAGGGACAGGGGAGGTGGCTACACCTTC
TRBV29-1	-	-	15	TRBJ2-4	CSVETSGSAKNIQYF	TGCAGCGTTGAGACCTCGGGTTCTGCCAAAAACATTCAGTACTTC
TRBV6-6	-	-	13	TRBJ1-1	CASTPRGNTEAFF	TGTGCCAGCACCCCCAGGGGCAACACTGAAGCTTTCTTT
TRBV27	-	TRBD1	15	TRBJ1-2	CASSLYRQGDYGYTF	TGTGCCAGCAGTTTATACCGACAGGGTGACTATGGCTACACCTTC
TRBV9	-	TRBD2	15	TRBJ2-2	CASSAAGVGTGELFF	TGTGCCAGCAGCGCTGCGGGGGTAGGAACCGGGGAGCTGTTTTTT
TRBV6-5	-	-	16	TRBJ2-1	CASSYPGQLGVHEQFF	TGTGCCAGCAGTTACCCCGGACAATTAGGTGTCCATGAGCAGTTCTTC
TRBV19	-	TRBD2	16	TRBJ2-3	CASSTRLAGSTDTQYF	TGTGCCAGTAGTACCAGACTAGCGGGTAGCACAGATACGCAGTATTTT
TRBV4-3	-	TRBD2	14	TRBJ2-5	CASSLAGGRETQYF	TGCGCCAGCAGCCTAGCGGGGGGGCGTGAGACCCAGTACTTC
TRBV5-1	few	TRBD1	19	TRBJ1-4	CASSPRTGTGGLANEKLFF	TGCGCCAGCAGCCCCCGCACCGGGACAGGGGGCCTTGCTAATGAAAAACTGTTTTTT
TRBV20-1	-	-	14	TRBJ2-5	CSASRGGDRGTQYF	TGCAGTGCTAGTAGAGGGGGGGACCGGGGGACCCAGTACTTC
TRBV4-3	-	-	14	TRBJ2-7	CASSQAPRADEQYF	TGCGCCAGCAGCCAAGCTCCCAGGGCAGACGAGCAGTACTTC
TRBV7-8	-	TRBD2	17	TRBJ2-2	CASSSYRLAGGYGELFF	TGTGCCAGCAGCTCCTACCGACTAGCGGGGGGGTACGGGGAGCTGTTTTTT
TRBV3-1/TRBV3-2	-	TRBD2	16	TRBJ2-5	CASSQWGGGEQETQYF	TGTGCCAGCAGCCAATGGGGCGGGGGGGAACAAGAGACCCAGTACTTC
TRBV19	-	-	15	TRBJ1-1	CASSRQGLGNTEAFF	TGTGCCAGTAGTAGGCAGGGTCTAGGGAACACTGAAGCTTTCTTT
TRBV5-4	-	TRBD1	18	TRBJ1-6	CASSSTGAIISYNSPLHF	TGTGCCAGCAGCTCCACAGGGGCGATCATTTCCTATAATTCACCCCTCCACTTT
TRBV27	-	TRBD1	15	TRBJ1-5	CASSLGTGSNQPQHF	TGTGCCAGCAGTTTAGGGACAGGAAGCAATCAGCCCCAGCATTTT
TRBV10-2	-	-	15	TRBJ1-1	CASSVYGEGNTEAFF	TGCGCCAGCAGTGTATACGGGGAAGGGAACACTGAAGCTTTCTTT
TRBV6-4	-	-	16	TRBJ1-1	CASSLRQGNMNTEAFF	TGTGCCAGCAGTCTTCGGCAGGGAAACATGAACACTGAAGCTTTCTTT
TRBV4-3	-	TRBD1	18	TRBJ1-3	CASSQGTGGVGSGNTIYF	TGCGCCAGCAGCCAAGGAACAGGGGGCGTTGGGTCTGGAAACACCATATATTTT
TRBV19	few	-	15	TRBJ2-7	CASSIRSGQIYEQYF	TGTGCCAGTAGTATCCGCTCAGGGCAAATCTACGAGCAGTACTTC
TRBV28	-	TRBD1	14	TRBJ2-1	CASSLQDRHNEQFF	TGTGCCAGCAGTCTGCAGGACAGGCACAATGAGCAGTTCTTC
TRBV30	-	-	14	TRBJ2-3	CAWRKGSGTDTQYF	TGTGCCTGGAGGAAAGGTTCAGGGACAGATACGCAGTATTTT
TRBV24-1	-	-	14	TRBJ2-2	CATSPAGGTGELFF	TGTGCCACCAGTCCGGCAGGGGGGACCGGGGAGCTGTTTTTT
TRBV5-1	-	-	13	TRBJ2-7	CASSLAPSYEQYF	TGCGCCAGCAGCTTAGCGCCCTCCTACGAGCAGTACTTC
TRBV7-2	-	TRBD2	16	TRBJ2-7	CASSPPSLAGGHEQYF	TGTGCCAGCAGCCCCCCCTCGCTAGCGGGGGGGCACGAGCAGTACTTC
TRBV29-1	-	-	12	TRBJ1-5	CSVGGGNQPQHF	TGCAGCGTCGGGGGGGGGAATCAGCCCCAGCATTTT
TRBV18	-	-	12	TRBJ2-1	CASSPQGNEQFF	TGTGCCAGCTCACCTCAGGGGAATGAGCAGTTCTTC
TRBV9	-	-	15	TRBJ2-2	CASSVGSGNTGELFF	TGTGCCAGCAGCGTAGGTTCGGGGAACACCGGGGAGCTGTTTTTT
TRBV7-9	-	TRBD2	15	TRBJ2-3	CASSSIPGGSDTQYF	TGTGCCAGCAGCTCAATCCCGGGGGGGTCAGATACGCAGTATTTT